This T cell receptor beta chain appears in the sequencing data of a study of T cells in Graves' hyperthyroidism and ophthalmopathy (dated by TCRdb to between 2018 and 2021). A note on the overall study: Peripheral blood samples were taken at the time of initial diagnosis, prior to any treatment. To identify TCR V-J signatures that set the groups apart, the researchers used a discovery cohort of about a hundred patients, made up of 43 with Graves' ophthalmopathy and some 56 with stable Graves' hyperthyroidism. Whether ophthalmopathy could be predicted prospectively was tested in an independent validation cohort made up of approximately 19 hyperthyroidism patients plus 17 patients who later progressed to ophthalmopathy. The 100 or so discovery patients were randomly divided into training and test sets at a 7:3 ratio. Thyroid tissue and blood T-cell repertoires from six Graves' hyperthyroidism patients were also compared in the study. After blood sampling, hyperthyroidism patients were treated with methimazole at a starting dose of 30 mg daily, and ophthalmopathy patients were treated with high-dose intravenous methylprednisolone. The paper reports TCR Vbeta CDR3 sequencing of 140 or so peripheral blood samples: fewer than 50 ophthalmopathy, about 75 hyperthyroidism and approximately 17 progressor patients.

The TCR beta CDR3 regions were amplified from RNA transcripts. The TCR CDR3 was subjected to a first round of RT-PCR using the HTBI primer set and the Qiagen OneStep RT-PCR kit. Libraries were constructed in a second round of multiplex PCR, after which size selection and purification were carried out. The libraries were sequenced on an Illumina HiSeq2000 using paired-end 100 bp reads. The study's processing was this. SOAPnuke was used to process the raw data, removing reads that contained adapters or uncalled bases, had a mean Phred below 15, or lacked an exact match to the constant primer or identifier. COPE v1.2.5 was used to merge high-quality paired reads, and clonotypes were defined as unique nucleotide sequences. MiTCR v1.1 was used to align clonotypes to the IMGT TRBV, TRBD and TRBJ reference segments. The analysis was restricted to V-J combinations with a frequency above 0.0001, which together covered 99% to 99.2% of the repertoires. The TCS score was defined as the ratio of F50 (clonal expansion) to E x V (chaos), calculated using BLOSUM62-based TCRdist between CDR3 peptides within each V-J. Welch's t-statistics and random forest reduced 500 to 650 V-J features to 10 to 15, which were used in a naive Bayes classifier (R e1071). The Morisita-Horn index was used to measure how similar the thyroid and blood repertoires were. TCRdb applied fastp at Q25 and MiXCR to the public reads, then kept only in-frame beta chains. For every CDR3 protein sequence, its rows merge into one entry that carries the most common genes and DNA. TCRdb's processing, not the study's, gives the V and J calls here. In this sample the table shows 95,000 to 110,000 distinct CDR3 sequences, about 45% of which occur a single time. Roughly 24% of the sample rests with the top ten.

Summary of the overall study and its limitations: A model built on a 13 V-J signature distinguished ophthalmopathy from stable hyperthyroidism, reaching roughly 88% sensitivity and approximately 83% specificity in cross-validation and 80%/75% in testing. Most expanded thyroid clonotypes (frequency above 0.001) were also detected in blood, suggesting blood repertoires may reflect thyroid immune responses. No statistical method was used to set the sample size in advance, and investigators knew the group allocation. In validation, progression to ophthalmopathy was predicted by the model with approximately 67% sensitivity and nearly 75% specificity, a median of approximately 6.5 months before onset.

Stable Graves' hyperthyroidism was defined as no progression to ophthalmopathy during 18 months of follow-up. The hyperthyroidism patients were between 18 and 65 years old and newly diagnosed, with a disease duration of less than 2 months. The study excluded patients with uncontrolled infections, other autoimmune diseases, pregnancy or lactation. Diagnoses relied on clinical symptoms, serum thyroxine and TRAb, thyroid ultrasound and orbital computed tomography. PBMCs were isolated from about 9.2 ml of fresh peripheral blood by Ficoll-Paque density gradient centrifugation. Total RNA was extracted with Trizol reagent, and quality was checked on an Agilent 2100 Bioanalyzer. Points on this clonotype: Its antigen is still unknown. No base quality information exists; no much larger clone differs at one position.

Sequencing input: blood. This receptor was identified in a man aged 35 to 55 with Graves' hyperthyroidism.

The CDR3 amino acid sequence is: CASSEITRGGPENEQFF. The DNA sequence follows: TGTGCCAGCAGTGAAATAACGCGGGGGGGTCCTGAGAATGAGCAGTTCTTC. The chain links TRBV6-4 with TRBJ2-1; 9 bases in between match TRBD2. Taken from cysteine to phenylalanine, the CDR3 has 17 residues. Kept here is only the CDR3 DNA, which spans 51 bases and is read in frame from base 1. CDR1 is given as MRHNA and CDR2 as SNTAGT, both from the germline V gene. V trim: 3 bases; J trim: 7 bases; unmatched bases: 13.